The 13 T cell receptor beta chains presented below share a single source sample, sequenced in a study of T cell responses to AZD1222 COVID-19 vaccine. Repertoires were generated with immunoSEQ multiplex PCR, while TCRdb's copy carries only in-frame clones and drops some. The data hold around 100,000 clones, with around 87% observed a single time. Sequencing used peripheral blood, obtained on day 0 of AZD1222 vaccination. These receptors came from an adult in good health.

V and J are TRBV5-1 and TRBJ1-4; the D is unclear. V was trimmed by 3 bases and J by 4 bases, leaving 7 bases between them. CDR3 length: 13 residues. Germline CDR1 reads SGHRS; CDR2 reads YFSETQ. The CDR3 loop is CASSWDSNEKLFF. CDR3 DNA sequence: TGCGCCAGCAGCTGGGATAGTAATGAAAAACTGTTTTTT. The full variable domain, rest sourced from reference TRBV5-1 and TRBJ1-4, is KAGVTQTPRYLIKTRGQQVTLSCSPISGHRSVSWYQQTPGQGLQFLFEYFSETQRNKGNFPGRFSGRQFSNSRSEMNVSTLELGDSALYLCASSWDSNEKLFFGSGTQLSVL.

This chain connects TRBV4-2 to TRBJ2-7; 7 bases are a match to TRBD2. J lost 4 bases, V lost 3 bases, and 3 bases had no gene match. Looked up from germline, CDR1 is LGHNA and CDR2 is YNFKEQ. The CDR3 is 13 amino acids. CDR3 nucleotides: TGTGCCAGCAGCCAGCATAGCGGGTACGAGCAGTACTTC. Its protein is CASSQHSGYEQYF.

This chain uses TRBV4-3 with TRBJ1-4; the D gene is possibly TRBD1 (5 bases). Germline loops: CDR1 LGHNA, CDR2 YSLEER. V was trimmed by 0 bases and J by 7 bases, leaving 15 bases between them. The CDR3 loop spans 16 amino acids. DNA for the CDR3: TGCGCCAGCAGCCAAGACCTACAGGCCCCTGGTGAAAAACTGTTTTTT. It specifies CASSQDLQAPGEKLFF.

This clone was observed once. The chain uses TRBV3-1 (or the pseudogene TRBV3-2) and TRBJ1-6; D is ambiguous. The CDR3 is 12 residues long. V lost 1 base and J lost 6, with 1 base in between. The germline gives CDR1 LGHDT, CDR2 YNNKEL (reference sequence). The CDR3 coding sequence is TGTGCCAGCAGCCAAGTTAATTCACCCCTCCACTTT. Encoded protein: CASSQVNSPLHF.

V is TRBV19 and J is TRBJ1-1, with D maybe TRBD1 (6 bases). This CDR3 has 16 amino acids. The V gene's germline CDR1 is LNHDA and CDR2 SQIVND (reference sequence). The V end was cut by 2 bases, the J end by 4 bases, with 17 bases between. CDR3 region: CASSITRTASSTEAFF. Here the CDR3 DNA reads TGTGCCAGTAGTATAACAAGGACAGCTTCCTCCACTGAAGCTTTCTTT. The entire variable domain, with the rest obtained from reference TRBV19 and TRBJ1-1, is as follows: DGGITQSPKYLFRKEGQNVTLSCEQNLNHDAMYWYRQDPGQGLRLIYYSQIVNDFQKGDIAEGYSVSREKKESFPLTVTSAQKNPTAFYLCASSITRTASSTEAFFGQGTRLTVV.

The rearrangement links TRBV29-1 to TRBJ2-1; the match to TRBD2 covers 8 bases. Germline lookup yields CDR1 SQVTM and CDR2 ANQGSEA. The CDR3 consists of 15 residues. With 3 bases clipped from V and 6 bases from J, the junction kept 10 bases outside the gene matches. The CDR3 is CSVDLAGTAINEQFF. The CDR3, as DNA: TGCAGCGTTGACTTAGCGGGAACGGCTATCAATGAGCAGTTCTTC.

CDR3 in DNA: TGTGCCAGCAGCTTAATCAGCGGGGGCACAGATACGCAGTATTTT. Its translation is CASSLISGGTDTQYF. The V call is TRBV7-2, the J call TRBJ2-3; 7 bases line up with TRBD2. V was pared by 2 bases and J by 1 base, with 3 bases of the junction left unmatched. The CDR3 is 15 residues long. Germline CDR1 reads SGHTA; CDR2 reads FQGNSA.

V and J are TRBV3-1 (or the pseudogene TRBV3-2) and TRBJ1-5; TRBD1 matches at 11 bases. Germline loops: CDR1 LGHDT, CDR2 YNNKEL (reference sequence). V was clipped by 3 bases and J by 5 bases; unmatched bases: 18. This CDR3 is 20 amino acids long. DNA of the CDR3: TGTGCCAGCAGCCAGTGCGGGACAGGGGGGAAATCGAGGATGCATCAGCCCCAGCATTTT. Translated, it gives CASSQCGTGGKSRMHQPQHF.

J is TRBJ2-5 and V is TRBV6-4; TRBD2 might be the D (5 bases). The V end was cut by 1 base, the J end by 2 bases, with 14 bases between. The CDR3 extends over 16 amino acids. Germline CDR1 MRHNA, CDR2 SNTAGT. The CDR3 spells CASSDFDAGPQETQYF. The DNA of the CDR3 is TGTGCCAGCAGTGACTTCGACGCGGGCCCACAAGAGACCCAGTACTTC.

The genes are TRBV30 and TRBJ1-3; D not resolved. This CDR3 spans 13 amino acids. Germline V CDR1 and CDR2: GTSNPN, SVGIG (reference sequence). Trimming removed 8 bases from V and 0 bases from J, with 11 bases in between. CDR3 coding DNA: TGTGCCACCCCGGCCCTCTCTGGAAACACCATATATTTT. This gives the protein CATPALSGNTIYF. The complete variable domain, with remaining parts taken from reference TRBV30 and TRBJ1-3, reads SQTIHQWPATLVQPVGSPLSLECTVEGTSNPNLYWYRQAAGRGLQLLFYSVGIGQISSEVPQNLSASRPQDRQFILSSKKLLLSDSGFYLCATPALSGNTIYFGEGSWLTVV.

This clone showed up just a few times. The chain is built from TRBV11-1 and TRBJ2-3, with a weak D call TRBD2 (6 bases). Per the germline V gene, CDR1 is SGHAT and CDR2 is FQDESV (reference sequence). The germline V and J ends were trimmed by 3 bases and 6 bases, with 16 bases remaining between them. The CDR3 covers 15 residues. The CDR3 here is CASSFGAGPLDTQYF. In DNA, the CDR3 is TGTGCCAGCAGCTTCGGGGCGGGGCCCCTTGATACGCAGTATTTT. Variable domain in full (rest from reference TRBV11-1 and TRBJ2-3): EAEVAQSPRYKITEKSQAVAFWCDPISGHATLYWYRQILGQGPELLVQFQDESVVDDSQLPKDRFSAERLKGVDSTLKIQPAELGDSAMYLCASSFGAGPLDTQYFGPGTRLTVL.

This clone came up once. The rearrangement links TRBV7-2 to TRBJ1-2; possible D gene TRBD1, 5 bases. The ends were cut back, 0 bases at V and 6 bases at J, with 17 bases in the middle. Germline assignment: CDR1 SGHTA and CDR2 FQGNSA. CDR3 length: 16 residues. Here the CDR3 reads CASSLARRELTHGYTF. CDR3 bases: TGTGCCAGCAGCTTAGCGCGCAGGGAACTTACCCATGGCTACACCTTC.

The chain recombines TRBV5-1 with TRBJ2-3, with TRBD2 matching over 8 bases. Germline V gene lookup returns CDR1 SGHRS and CDR2 YFSETQ. CDR3 length equals 14 residues. The ends lost 0 bases at V and 5 bases at J; junction bases unmatched: 2. The CDR3 DNA sequence: TGCGCCAGCAGCTTGGGACTAGCGCGAGATACGCAGTATTTT. Amino acids: CASSLGLARDTQYF.